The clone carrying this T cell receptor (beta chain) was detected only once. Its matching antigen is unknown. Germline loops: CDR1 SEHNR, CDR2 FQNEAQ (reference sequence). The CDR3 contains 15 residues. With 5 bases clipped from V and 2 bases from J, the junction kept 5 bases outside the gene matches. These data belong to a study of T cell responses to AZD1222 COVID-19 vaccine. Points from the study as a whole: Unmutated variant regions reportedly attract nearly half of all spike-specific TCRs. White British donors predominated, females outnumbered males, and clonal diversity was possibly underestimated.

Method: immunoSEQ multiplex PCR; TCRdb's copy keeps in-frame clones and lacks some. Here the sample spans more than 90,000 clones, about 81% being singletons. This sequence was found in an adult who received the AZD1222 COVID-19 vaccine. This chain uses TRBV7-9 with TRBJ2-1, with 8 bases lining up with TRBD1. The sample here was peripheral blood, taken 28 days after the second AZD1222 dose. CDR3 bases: TGTGCCAGCAGCGGAGGGACAGGAACCTACAATGAGCAGTTCTTC. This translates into CASSGGTGTYNEQFF.